This T cell receptor (beta chain) stems from a study of cytomegalovirus exposure and HLA in healthy donors. Points from the study as a whole: The likely origin of a cluster of highly shared sequence variants was a sequencing artifact. In a later analysis, V- and J-gene trimming of beta chains associated with a DCLRE1C missense variant, replicated independently. More clonal expansion characterized HLA-associated TCR beta chains than equally common others in a later analysis.

This clone was observed a handful of times. Its specificity is not known. V lost 0 bases to trimming and J lost 3 bases, with 12 bases between them. Germline-derived CDR1 and CDR2 are MGHRA and YSYEKL. The CDR3 has 17 amino acids. PCR primers comprised 60 Vbeta and 13 Jbeta primers. The repertoire was sequenced with immunoSEQ multiplex PCR; TCRdb's copy has only in-frame clones and lacks some. Altogether roughly 120,000 clones are present, under 70% being singletons, with the ten largest covering roughly 8.3%. This TCR was recovered from a man aged 18 to 30 in good health and CMV-seropositive. Input material: PBMCs. J is TRBJ1-6 and V is TRBV4-1; the D gene is possibly TRBD1 (5 bases). CDR3 amino acids: CASSQDSQGFYNSPLHF. The CDR3 region has the DNA TGCGCCAGCAGCCAAGATAGTCAGGGATTCTATAATTCACCCCTCCACTTT.